These T cell receptor beta chains were read from a single sample in a study of blood T cells in healthy people across ages. TCRdb redid the calling of the 5' RACE reads with MiXCR, one entry per CDR3 protein. The sample has over 1.5 million distinct CDR3 sequences, just under 50% seen once. The sample taken for sequencing was blood. The source of these receptors is a woman aged 40 to 50 in good health. Each CDR3 is given with its conserved first and last residue. D genes are given only for firm matches. Clone sizes are given selectively: once, few, many, or a class where the clone is expanded.

TGTGCCAGCAACCCCGGACTAGCACACAATGAGCAGTTCTTC | CASNPGLAHNEQFF | TRBV2 | TRBD2 | . | TRBJ2-1
TGTGCCAGCGGTCTCTTCGGGGCGGAAGAGACCCAGTACTTC | CASGLFGAEETQYF | TRBV28 | . | few | TRBJ2-5
TGCAGTGCTAGCGGGCTAGCGGGGCCCAAAGGTCTGAGGACCCAGTACTTC | CSASGLAGPKGLRTQYF | TRBV20-1 | TRBD2 | few | TRBJ2-5
TGTGCCAGCAGTTCCACCTGGGACGGACGTAATTCACCCCTCCACTTT | CASSSTWDGRNSPLHF | TRBV27 | . | few | TRBJ1-6
TGTGCCAGCAGCCAAGCGTGGCGAATCTACGAGCAGTACTTC | CASSQAWRIYEQYF | TRBV3-1 | . | few | TRBJ2-7
TGCAGCGTCAACAGGGAAATAGGCTATGGCTACACCTTC | CSVNREIGYGYTF | TRBV29-1 | . | . | TRBJ1-2
TGTGCCAGCACCGACCTCGGAAGTCATGGCTACACCTTC | CASTDLGSHGYTF | TRBV6-2/TRBV6-3 | . | . | TRBJ1-2
TGTGCCATCAGTGGGGACTTCACAGATACGCAGTATTTT | CAISGDFTDTQYF | TRBV10-3 | . | . | TRBJ2-3
TGCAGTGCTAGAAACACGGCTAATTCACCCCTCCACTTT | CSARNTANSPLHF | TRBV20-1 | . | . | TRBJ1-6
TGCGCCAGCAGCCAAGGGTTCGGGGCCGATGAGCAGTTCTTC | CASSQGFGADEQFF | TRBV4-1 | . | few | TRBJ2-1
TGTGCCAGCAGATCAGTAGGGACAGGGGACAATCAGCCCCAGCATTTT | CASRSVGTGDNQPQHF | TRBV6-2/TRBV6-3 | TRBD1 | . | TRBJ1-5
TGTGCCAGCAGTCACACAGGGCCCACTGAAGCTTTCTTT | CASSHTGPTEAFF | TRBV6-1 | . | . | TRBJ1-1
TGCGCCAGCAGCCAGGCAACGGAGGAAAAACTGTTTTTT | CASSQATEEKLFF | TRBV4-3 | . | few | TRBJ1-4
TGTGCCAGCAGCCAAGTCAAACAGGGGTACGGTGAAAAACTGTTTTTT | CASSQVKQGYGEKLFF | TRBV4-2 | TRBD1 | few | TRBJ1-4
TGTGCCAGCACCTCGACAGGGCCCAATCAGCCCCAGCATTTT | CASTSTGPNQPQHF | TRBV7-2 | TRBD1 | . | TRBJ1-5
TGCGCCAGCCAAACCAACGCCAACTCCTACAATGAGCAGTTCTTC | CASQTNANSYNEQFF | TRBV5-1 | . | few | TRBJ2-1
TGTGCCAGCAGGTTCGACAGGGTCCCCTACGAGCAGTACTTC | CASRFDRVPYEQYF | TRBV2 | TRBD1 | . | TRBJ2-7